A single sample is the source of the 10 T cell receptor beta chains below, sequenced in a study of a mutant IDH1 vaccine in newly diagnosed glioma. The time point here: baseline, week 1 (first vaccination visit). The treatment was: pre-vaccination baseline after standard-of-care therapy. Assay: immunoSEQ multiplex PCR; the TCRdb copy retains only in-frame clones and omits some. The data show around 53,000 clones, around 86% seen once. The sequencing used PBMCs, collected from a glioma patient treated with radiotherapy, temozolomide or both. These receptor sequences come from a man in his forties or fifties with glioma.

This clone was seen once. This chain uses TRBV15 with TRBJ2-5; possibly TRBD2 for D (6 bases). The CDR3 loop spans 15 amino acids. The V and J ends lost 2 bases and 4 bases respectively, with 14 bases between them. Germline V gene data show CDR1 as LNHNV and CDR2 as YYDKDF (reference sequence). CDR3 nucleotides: TGTGCCACCAGCAGACCCCTGGGCGGGACAGAGACCCAGTACTTC. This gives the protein CATSRPLGGTETQYF. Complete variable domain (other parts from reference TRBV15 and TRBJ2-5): DAMVIQNPRYQVTQFGKPVTLSCSQTLNHNVMYWYQQKSSQAPKLLFHYYDKDFNNEADTPDNFQSRRPNTSFCFLDIRSPGLGDTAMYLCATSRPLGGTETQYFGPGTRLLVL.

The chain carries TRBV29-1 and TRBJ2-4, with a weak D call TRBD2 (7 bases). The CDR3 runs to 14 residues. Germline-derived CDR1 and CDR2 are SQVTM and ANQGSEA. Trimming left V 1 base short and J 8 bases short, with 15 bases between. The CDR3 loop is CSVEGYSGTYIQYF. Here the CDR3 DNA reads TGCAGCGTTGAAGGCTACAGCGGGACATACATTCAGTACTTC. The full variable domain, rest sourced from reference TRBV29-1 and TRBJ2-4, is SAVISQKPSRDICQRGTSLTIQCQVDSQVTMMFWYRQQPGQSLTLIATANQGSEATYESGFVIDKFPISRPNLTFSTLTVSNMSPEDSSIYLCSVEGYSGTYIQYFGAGTRLSVL.

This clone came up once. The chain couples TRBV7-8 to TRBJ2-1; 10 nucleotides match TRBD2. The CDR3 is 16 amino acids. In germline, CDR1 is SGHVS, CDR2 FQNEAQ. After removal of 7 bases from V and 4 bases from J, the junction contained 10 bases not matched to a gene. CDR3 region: CASTHRASGSYNEQFF. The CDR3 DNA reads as TGTGCCAGCACCCATAGGGCTAGCGGGAGTTACAATGAGCAGTTCTTC.

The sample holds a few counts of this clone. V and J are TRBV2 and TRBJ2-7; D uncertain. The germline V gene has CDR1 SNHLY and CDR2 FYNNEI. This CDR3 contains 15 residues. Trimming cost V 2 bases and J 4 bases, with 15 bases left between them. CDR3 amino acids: CASSERAPGRYEQYF. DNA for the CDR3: TGTGCCAGCAGTGAACGGGCCCCTGGAAGGTACGAGCAGTACTTC.

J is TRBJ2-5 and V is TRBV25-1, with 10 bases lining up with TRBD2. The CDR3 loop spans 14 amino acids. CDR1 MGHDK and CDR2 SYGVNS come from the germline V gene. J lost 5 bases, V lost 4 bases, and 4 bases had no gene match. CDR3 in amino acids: CASSAGLARETQYF. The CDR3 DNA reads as TGTGCCAGCAGTGCGGGACTAGCGAGGGAGACCCAGTACTTC.

CDR3 DNA sequence: TGTGCCAGCGGGATAAGCAATCAGCCCCAGCATTTT. Amino acid sequence: CASGISNQPQHF. This chain connects TRBV28 to TRBJ1-5; D gene ambiguous. Trimming removed 8 bases at V and 1 base at J, with 6 bases between. There are 12 residues in the CDR3. Per the germline V gene, CDR1 is MDHEN and CDR2 is SYDVKM. The entire variable domain, with the rest obtained from reference TRBV28 and TRBJ1-5, is as follows: DVKVTQSSRYLVKRTGEKVFLECVQDMDHENMFWYRQDPGLGLRLIYFSYDVKMKEKGDIPEGYSVSREKKERFSLILESASTNQTSMYLCASGISNQPQHFGDGTRLSIL.

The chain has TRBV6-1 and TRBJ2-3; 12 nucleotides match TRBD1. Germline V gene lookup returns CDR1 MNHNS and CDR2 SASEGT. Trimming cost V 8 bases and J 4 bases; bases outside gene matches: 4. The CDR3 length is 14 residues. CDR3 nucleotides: TGTGCCAGCCCACGGGACAGGGGGCCAGATACGCAGTATTTT. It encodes CASPRDRGPDTQYF.

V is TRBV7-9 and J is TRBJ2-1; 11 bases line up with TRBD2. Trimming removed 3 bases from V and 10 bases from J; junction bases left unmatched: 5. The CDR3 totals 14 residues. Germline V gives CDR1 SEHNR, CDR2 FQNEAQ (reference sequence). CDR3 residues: CASSFTSGSQEQFF. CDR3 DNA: TGTGCCAGCAGCTTCACTAGCGGGAGCCAAGAGCAGTTCTTC.

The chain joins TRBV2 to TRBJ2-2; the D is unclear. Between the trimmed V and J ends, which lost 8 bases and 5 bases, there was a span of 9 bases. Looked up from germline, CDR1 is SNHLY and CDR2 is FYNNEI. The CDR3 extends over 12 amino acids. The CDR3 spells CASGPGTGELFF. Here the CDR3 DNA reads TGTGCCAGCGGTCCGGGTACCGGGGAGCTGTTTTTT.

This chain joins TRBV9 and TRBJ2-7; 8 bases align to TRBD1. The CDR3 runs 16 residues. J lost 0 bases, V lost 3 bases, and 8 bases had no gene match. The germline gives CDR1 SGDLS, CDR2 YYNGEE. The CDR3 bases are TGTGCCAGCAGCGCTTCGGGACAGGTGGGCTCCTACGAGCAGTACTTC. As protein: CASSASGQVGSYEQYF. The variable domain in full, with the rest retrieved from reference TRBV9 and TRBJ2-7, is DSGVTQTPKHLITATGQRVTLRCSPRSGDLSVYWYQQSLDQGLQFLIQYYNGEERAKGNILERFSAQQFPDLHSELNLSSLELGDSALYFCASSASGQVGSYEQYFGPGTRLTVT.